This T cell receptor beta chain is from a study of blood T cell repertoires in COVID-19. Between the trimmed V and J ends, which lost 3 bases and 4 bases, there was a span of 6 bases. This CDR3 has 11 amino acids. Germline V gene lookup returns CDR1 GTSNPN and CDR2 SVGIG (reference sequence). The protocol was immunoSEQ multiplex PCR, while the TCRdb copy is restricted to in-frame clones and leaves out a portion. The sample yields approximately 400,000 clones, approximately 89% seen once. Specimen: peripheral blood. The chain is built from TRBV30 and TRBJ1-2, with D unresolved. The clonotype was recovered from a woman aged 45-65 years with COVID-19, enrolled during active disease. CDR3 coding DNA: TGTGCCTGGAGCGACATCTATGGCTACACCTTC. This translates into CAWSDIYGYTF.